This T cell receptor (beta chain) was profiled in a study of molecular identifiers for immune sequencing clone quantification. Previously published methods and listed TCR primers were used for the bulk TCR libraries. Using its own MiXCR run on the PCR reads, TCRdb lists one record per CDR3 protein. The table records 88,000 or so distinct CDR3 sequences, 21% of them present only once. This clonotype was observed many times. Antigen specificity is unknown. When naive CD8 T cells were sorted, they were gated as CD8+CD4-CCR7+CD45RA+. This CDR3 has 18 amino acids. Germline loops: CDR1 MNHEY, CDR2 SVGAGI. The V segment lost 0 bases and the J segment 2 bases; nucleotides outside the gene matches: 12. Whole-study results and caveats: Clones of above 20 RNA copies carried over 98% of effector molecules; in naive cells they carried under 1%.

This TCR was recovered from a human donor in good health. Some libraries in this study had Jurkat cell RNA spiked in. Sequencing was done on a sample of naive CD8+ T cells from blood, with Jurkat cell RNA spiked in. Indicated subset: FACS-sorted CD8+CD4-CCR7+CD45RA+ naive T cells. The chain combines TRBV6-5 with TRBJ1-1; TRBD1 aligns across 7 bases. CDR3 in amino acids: CASSYSEPTGDDNTEAFF. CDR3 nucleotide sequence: TGTGCCAGCAGTTACTCAGAGCCTACAGGGGACGATAACACTGAAGCTTTCTTT.